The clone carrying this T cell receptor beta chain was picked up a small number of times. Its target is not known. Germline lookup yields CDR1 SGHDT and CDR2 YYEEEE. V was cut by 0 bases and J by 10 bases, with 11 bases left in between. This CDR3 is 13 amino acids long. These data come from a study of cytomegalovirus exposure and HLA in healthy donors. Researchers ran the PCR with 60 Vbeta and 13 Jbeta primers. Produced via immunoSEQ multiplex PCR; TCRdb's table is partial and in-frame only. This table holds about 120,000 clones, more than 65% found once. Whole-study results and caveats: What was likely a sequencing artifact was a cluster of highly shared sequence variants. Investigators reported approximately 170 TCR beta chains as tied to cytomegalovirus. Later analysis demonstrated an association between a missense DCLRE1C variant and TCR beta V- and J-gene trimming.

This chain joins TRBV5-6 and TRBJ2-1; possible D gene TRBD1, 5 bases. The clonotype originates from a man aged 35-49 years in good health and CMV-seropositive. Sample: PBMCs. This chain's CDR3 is CASSLGTPLEQFF. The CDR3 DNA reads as TGTGCCAGCAGCTTGGGGACACCTTTAGAGCAGTTCTTC.